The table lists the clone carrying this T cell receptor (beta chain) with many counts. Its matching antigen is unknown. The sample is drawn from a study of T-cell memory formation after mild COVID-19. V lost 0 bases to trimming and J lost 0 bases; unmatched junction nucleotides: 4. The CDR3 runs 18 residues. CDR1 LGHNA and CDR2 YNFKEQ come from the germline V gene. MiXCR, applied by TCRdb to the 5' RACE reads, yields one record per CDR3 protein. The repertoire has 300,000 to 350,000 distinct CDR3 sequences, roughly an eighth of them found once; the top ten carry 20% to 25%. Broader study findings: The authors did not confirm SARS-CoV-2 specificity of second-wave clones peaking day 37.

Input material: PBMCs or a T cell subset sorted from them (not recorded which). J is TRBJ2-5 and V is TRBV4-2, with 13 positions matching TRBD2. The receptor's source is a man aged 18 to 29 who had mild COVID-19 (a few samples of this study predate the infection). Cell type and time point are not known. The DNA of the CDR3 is TGTGCCAGCAGCCAAGAGGAGACTAGCGGGGGGTACCAAGAGACCCAGTACTTC. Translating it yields CASSQEETSGGYQETQYF.